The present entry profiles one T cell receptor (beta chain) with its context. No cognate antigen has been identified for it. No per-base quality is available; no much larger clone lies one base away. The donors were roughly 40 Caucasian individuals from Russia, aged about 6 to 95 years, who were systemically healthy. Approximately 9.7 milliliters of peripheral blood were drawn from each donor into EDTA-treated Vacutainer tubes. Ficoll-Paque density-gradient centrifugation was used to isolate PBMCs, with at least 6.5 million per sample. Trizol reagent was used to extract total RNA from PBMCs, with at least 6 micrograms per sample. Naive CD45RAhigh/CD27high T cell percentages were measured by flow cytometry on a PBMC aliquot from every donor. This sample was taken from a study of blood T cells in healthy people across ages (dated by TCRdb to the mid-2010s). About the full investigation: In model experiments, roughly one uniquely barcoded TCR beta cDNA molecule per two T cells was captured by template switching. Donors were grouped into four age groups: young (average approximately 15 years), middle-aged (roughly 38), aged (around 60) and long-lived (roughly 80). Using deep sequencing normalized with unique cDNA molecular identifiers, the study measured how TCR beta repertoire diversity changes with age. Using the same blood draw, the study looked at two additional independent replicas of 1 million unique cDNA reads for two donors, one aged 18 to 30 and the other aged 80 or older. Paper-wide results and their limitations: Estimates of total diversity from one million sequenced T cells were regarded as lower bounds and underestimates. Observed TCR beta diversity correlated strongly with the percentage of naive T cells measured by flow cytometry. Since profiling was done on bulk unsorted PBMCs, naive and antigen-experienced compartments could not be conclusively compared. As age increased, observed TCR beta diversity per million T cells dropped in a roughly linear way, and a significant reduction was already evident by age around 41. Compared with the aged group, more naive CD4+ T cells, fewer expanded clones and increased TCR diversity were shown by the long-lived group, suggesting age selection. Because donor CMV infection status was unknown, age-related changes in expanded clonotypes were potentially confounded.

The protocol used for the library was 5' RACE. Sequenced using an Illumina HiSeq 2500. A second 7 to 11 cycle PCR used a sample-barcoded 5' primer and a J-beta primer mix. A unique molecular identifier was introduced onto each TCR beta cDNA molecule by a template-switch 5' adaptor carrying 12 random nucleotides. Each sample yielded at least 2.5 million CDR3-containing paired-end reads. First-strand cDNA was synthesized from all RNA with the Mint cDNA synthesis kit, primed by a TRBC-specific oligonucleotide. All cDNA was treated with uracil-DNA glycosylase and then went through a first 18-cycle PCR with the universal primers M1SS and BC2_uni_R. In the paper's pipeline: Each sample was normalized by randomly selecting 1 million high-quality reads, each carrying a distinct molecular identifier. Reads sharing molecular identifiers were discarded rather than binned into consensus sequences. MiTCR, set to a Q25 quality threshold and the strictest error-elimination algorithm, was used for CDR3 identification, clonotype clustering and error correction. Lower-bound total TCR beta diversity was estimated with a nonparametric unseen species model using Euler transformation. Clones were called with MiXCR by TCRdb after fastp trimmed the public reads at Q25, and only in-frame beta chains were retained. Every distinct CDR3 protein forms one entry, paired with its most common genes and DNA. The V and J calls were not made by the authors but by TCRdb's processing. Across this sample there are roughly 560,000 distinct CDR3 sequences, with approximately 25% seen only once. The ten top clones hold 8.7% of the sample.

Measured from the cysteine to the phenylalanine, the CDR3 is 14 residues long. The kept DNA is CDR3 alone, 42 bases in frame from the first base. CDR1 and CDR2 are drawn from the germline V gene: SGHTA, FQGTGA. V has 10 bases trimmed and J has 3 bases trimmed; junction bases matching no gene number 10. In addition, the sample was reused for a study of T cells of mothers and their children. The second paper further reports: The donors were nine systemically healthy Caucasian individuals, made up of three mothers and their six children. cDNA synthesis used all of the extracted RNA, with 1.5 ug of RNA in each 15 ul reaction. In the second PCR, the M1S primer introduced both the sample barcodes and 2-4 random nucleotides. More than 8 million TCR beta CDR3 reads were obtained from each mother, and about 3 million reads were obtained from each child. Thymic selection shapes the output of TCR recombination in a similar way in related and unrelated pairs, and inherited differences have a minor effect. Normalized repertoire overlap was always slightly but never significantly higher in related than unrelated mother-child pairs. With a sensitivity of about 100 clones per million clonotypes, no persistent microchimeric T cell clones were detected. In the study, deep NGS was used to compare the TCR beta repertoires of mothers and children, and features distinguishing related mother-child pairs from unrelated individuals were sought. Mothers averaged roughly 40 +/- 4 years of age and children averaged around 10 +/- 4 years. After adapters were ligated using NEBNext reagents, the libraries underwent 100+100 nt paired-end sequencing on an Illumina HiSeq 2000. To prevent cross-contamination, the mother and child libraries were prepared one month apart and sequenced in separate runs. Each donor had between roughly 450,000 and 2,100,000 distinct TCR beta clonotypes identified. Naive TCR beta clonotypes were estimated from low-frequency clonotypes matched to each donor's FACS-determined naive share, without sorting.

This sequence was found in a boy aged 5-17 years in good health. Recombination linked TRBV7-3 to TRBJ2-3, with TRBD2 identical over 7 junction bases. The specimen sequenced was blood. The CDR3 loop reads CATSGGGGTDTQYF. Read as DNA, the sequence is TGTGCCACTTCCGGCGGGGGAGGGACAGATACGCAGTATTTT.